This T cell receptor (beta chain) comes out of a study of regulatory dendritic cells for organ transplantation (dated by TCRdb to the late 2010s). About the study as a whole: Sorted naive and memory CD4+ and CD8+ T cells had their TCRbeta repertoires sequenced both before and after allostimulation with either regulatory or mature dendritic cells. The investigation overall reported the following: Of the resting subsets, the one holding the most alloreactive TCR clonotypes was memory CD8+ T cells. Expansion of memory CD8+ clones was induced by allostimulation in both subjects, but more limited expansion appeared to be induced by regulatory dendritic cells than by mature dendritic cells. Only a couple of subjects were sequenced, and the authors noted considerable between-individual heterogeneity in the alloreactive memory CD8+ T cell pool. Highly diverse repertoires were observed in naive CD4+ and CD8+ T cells, whereas lower diversity was observed in memory cells, and the most oligoclonal repertoires were found in memory CD8+ cells.

Multiplexed two-step PCR with Vbeta-specific forward primers and Jbeta-specific reverse primers was used to amplify TCRbeta CDR3 regions. TCRbeta libraries were sequenced on an Illumina instrument through the immunoSEQ service. In the original analysis: IMGT annotation was used to assign V, D and J genes, and synthetic CDR3 analogues were used to correct counts for multiplex PCR bias. In the immunoSEQ Analyzer, repertoire clonality was calculated as one minus the normalized Shannon entropy. Clonal expansion was defined by Fisher's exact test with Benjamini-Hochberg false discovery rate control, using two-tailed P<0.01. This is the immuneACCESS table as TCRdb keeps it, with only in-frame sequences that have V and J called. A part of the clones is gone; compared with another copy, unresolved V genes explain less than half, and the rest is unexplained. V and J calls and clone size come straight from that table; D and trimming were deduced from the DNA. The sample has tens of thousands of clones on record, approximately 78% of them singletons. The ten biggest clones cover 0.1% of the sample.

Measured from the cysteine to the phenylalanine, the CDR3 is 20 residues long. Solely the CDR3 DNA is kept, with 60 bases framed from the first base. V is cut back by 1 base and J by 4 bases, with 14 bases in the junction unmatched. CDR1 and CDR2, per the germline V gene, are MNHNS and SASEGT. FACS was used to sort naive T cells as CD45RA+ cells and memory T cells as CD45RO+ CD4+ or CD8+ cells. T cells for TCR sequencing came from a couple of healthy control subjects. Unstimulated sorted T cell subsets were used as baseline controls for the mixed lymphocyte reactions. The Qiagen DNeasy Blood & Tissue Kit was used to extract genomic DNA. Concerning this clone itself: Its cognate antigen has yet to be identified. No per-base quality is available; no much larger clone lies one base away.

The specimen was naive CD4+ T cells from blood. This sample's cell subset or site label indicates: CD45RA+ naive T cells. The chain uses TRBV6-1 and TRBJ2-1; 12 central bases correspond to TRBD2. This receptor was obtained from a human donor in good health. The CDR3 corresponds to CASSEEHPRLAGAQYNEQFF. The sequence in DNA is TGTGCCAGCAGTGAAGAACATCCAAGACTAGCGGGGGCTCAATACAATGAGCAGTTCTTC.